This is a list of T cell receptor beta chains from one sample in a study of T cells in Graves' hyperthyroidism and ophthalmopathy. TCRdb re-analysed the multiplex PCR reads in MiXCR, keeping a single row per CDR3 protein. The table records a few hundred thousand distinct CDR3 sequences, roughly 15% of them present only once. Sequenced sample: blood. The source of these receptors is a woman in her twenties or thirties with Graves' ophthalmopathy. Both conserved end residues are part of each CDR3. D genes are given only for firm matches. The size of a clone is reported for some rows only, either as once, few or many, or as a class for expanded clones.

TRBV7-9	TRBJ1-4	.	TRBD1	CASSLGGTVASEKLFF	TGTGCCAGCAGCTTAGGAGGGACAGTGGCTAGTGAAAAACTGTTTTTT
TRBV28	TRBJ1-5	many	.	CASSLSGTPMPQHF	TGTGCCAGCAGTTTATCCGGGACCCCAATGCCCCAGCATTTT
TRBV15	TRBJ1-3	many	TRBD1	CATSATGGITGNTIYF	TGTGCCACCAGCGCAACAGGGGGCATAACTGGAAACACCATATATTTT
TRBV19	TRBJ1-1	few	.	CASSTRQNTEAFF	TGTGCCAGTAGTACCCGACAGAACACTGAAGCTTTCTTT
TRBV2	TRBJ2-1	many	.	CASRTDRNNEQFF	TGTGCCAGCAGGACAGATAGAAACAATGAGCAGTTCTTC
TRBV6-1	TRBJ2-3	many	.	CASSEELSGAFGDTQYF	TGTGCCAGCAGTGAGGAGCTCTCAGGGGCATTCGGAGATACGCAGTATTTT
TRBV2	TRBJ1-5	many	.	CAKGHDVNQPQHF	TGTGCCAAAGGACATGATGTTAATCAGCCCCAGCATTTT
TRBV30	TRBJ1-5	many	.	CAWSVRGRYSNQPQHF	TGTGCCTGGAGTGTACGGGGACGGTATAGCAATCAGCCCCAGCATTTT
TRBV11-2	TRBJ2-7	many	.	CASSLVGADYEQYF	TGTGCCAGCAGCTTAGTGGGGGCGGACTACGAGCAGTACTTC
TRBV11-3	TRBJ2-3	many	.	CASRPQRGWTDTQYF	TGTGCCAGCAGACCCCAGAGGGGGTGGACAGATACGCAGTATTTT
TRBV28	TRBJ2-1	many	.	CASRTGYNEQFF	TGTGCCAGCAGGACAGGTTACAATGAGCAGTTCTTC
TRBV25-1	TRBJ1-6	.	.	CASIDRFEYSPLHF	TGTGCCAGCATAGACCGGTTCGAGTATTCACCCCTCCACTTT
TRBV24-1	TRBJ2-1	.	.	CATSDSLGDQFDEQFF	TGTGCCACCAGTGATTCTTTGGGTGATCAATTCGATGAGCAGTTCTTC
TRBV5-8	TRBJ2-7	many	.	CASSLYAGTYEQYF	TGTGCCAGCAGCCTGTATGCAGGGACCTACGAGCAGTACTTC
TRBV9	TRBJ2-1	.	.	CASSVGQGNEQFF	TGTGCCAGCAGCGTAGGTCAGGGAAATGAGCAGTTCTTC
TRBV2	TRBJ2-3	many	.	CASGAGNTDTQYF	TGTGCCAGCGGGGCAGGGAACACAGATACGCAGTATTTT
TRBV20-1	TRBJ2-7	many	.	CSARSVGGHEGTYEQYF	TGCAGTGCTCGCTCCGTAGGAGGACATGAGGGAACCTACGAGCAGTACTTC
TRBV29-1	TRBJ2-5	few	TRBD1	CSVDYDRGFGETQYF	TGCAGCGTAGACTACGACAGGGGGTTTGGGGAGACCCAGTACTTC
TRBV15	TRBJ2-7	many	.	CATSTGFNEQYF	TGTGCCACCAGCACAGGGTTCAACGAGCAGTACTTC
TRBV11-2	TRBJ2-7	many	.	CASSLGVTGSSEQYF	TGTGCCAGCAGCTTAGGGGTCACGGGGTCTTCGGAGCAGTACTTC
TRBV7-2	TRBJ2-3	.	TRBD2	CASSRGLAGVDTQYF	TGTGCCAGCAGCCGTGGACTAGCGGGGGTGGATACGCAGTATTTT
TRBV4-1	TRBJ1-3	.	.	CASSQAISGNTIYF	TGCGCCAGCAGCCAAGCGATCTCTGGAAACACCATATATTTT
TRBV29-1	TRBJ2-7	few	TRBD1	CSVEGTGQGAYEQYF	TGCAGCGTTGAAGGGACGGGACAGGGCGCCTACGAGCAGTACTTC
TRBV3-1	TRBJ1-1	many	.	CASSRTENTEAFF	TGTGCCAGCAGCCGGACGGAGAACACTGAAGCTTTCTTT
TRBV29-1	TRBJ1-1	many	.	CSFEPSRNTEAFF	TGCAGCTTCGAACCGTCAAGGAACACTGAAGCTTTCTTT
TRBV7-9	TRBJ2-1	many	TRBD1	CASMSRFGTAQNNEQFF	TGTGCCAGCATGTCGCGGTTTGGGACAGCACAAAACAATGAGCAGTTCTTC
TRBV6-1	TRBJ2-2	.	TRBD1	CASNQGVGTGELFF	TGTGCCAGCAACCAGGGGGTCGGCACCGGGGAGCTGTTTTTT
TRBV20-1	TRBJ2-4	many	TRBD2	CSARESSGGALAKNIQYF	TGCAGTGCTAGAGAGTCCAGCGGGGGGGCCCTAGCCAAAAACATTCAGTACTTC
TRBV5-5	TRBJ2-1	many	.	CASSLRLSSYNEQFF	TGTGCCAGCAGCCTCCGACTCAGCTCCTACAATGAGCAGTTCTTC
TRBV28	TRBJ2-1	many	TRBD2	CASSSLAGDAYNEQFF	TGTGCCAGCAGTTCCCTAGCGGGGGACGCCTACAATGAGCAGTTCTTC
TRBV4-1	TRBJ2-7	many	.	CASSQDGSPRAYEQYF	TGCGCCAGCAGCCAAGATGGGTCCCCCCGGGCCTACGAGCAGTACTTC
TRBV24-1	TRBJ2-1	.	TRBD2	CATSDFGGGSYSYNEQFF	TGTGCCACCAGTGATTTCGGGGGGGGGTCCTACTCCTACAATGAGCAGTTCTTC
TRBV28	TRBJ2-7	.	.	CASSLGGAKDEQYF	TGTGCCAGCAGTTTAGGGGGGGCGAAGGACGAGCAGTACTTC
TRBV6-1	TRBJ2-3	many	TRBD1	CATGDRGTDTQYF	TGTGCCACTGGGGACAGGGGGACAGATACGCAGTATTTT
TRBV2	TRBJ1-1	many	.	CASSGEGLRNTEAFF	TGTGCCAGCAGCGGCGAAGGGCTAAGGAACACTGAAGCTTTCTTT
TRBV7-2	TRBJ2-7	many	TRBD1	CASSPTGAREQYF	TGTGCCAGCAGCCCGACAGGGGCGAGGGAGCAGTACTTC
TRBV7-8	TRBJ1-3	many	TRBD1	CASSQGQLGNTIYF	TGTGCCAGCAGCCAGGGACAGCTCGGAAACACCATATATTTT